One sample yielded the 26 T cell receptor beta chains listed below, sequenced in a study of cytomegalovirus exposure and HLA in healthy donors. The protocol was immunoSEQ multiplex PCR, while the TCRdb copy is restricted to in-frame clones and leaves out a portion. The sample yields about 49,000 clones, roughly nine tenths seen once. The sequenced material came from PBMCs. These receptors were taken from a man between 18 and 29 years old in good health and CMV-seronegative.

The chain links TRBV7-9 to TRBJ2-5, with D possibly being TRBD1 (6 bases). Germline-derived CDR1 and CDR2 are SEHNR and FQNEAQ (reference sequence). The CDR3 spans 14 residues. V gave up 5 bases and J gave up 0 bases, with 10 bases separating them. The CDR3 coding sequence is TGTGCCAGCAGCCCGGGACAAAACCAAGAGACCCAGTACTTC. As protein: CASSPGQNQETQYF.

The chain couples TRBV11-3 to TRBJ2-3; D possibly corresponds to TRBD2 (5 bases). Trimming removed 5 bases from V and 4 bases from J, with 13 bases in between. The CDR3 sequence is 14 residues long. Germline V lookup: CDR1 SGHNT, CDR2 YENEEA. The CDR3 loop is CASSPGDRADTQYF. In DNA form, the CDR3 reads TGTGCCAGCAGCCCCGGGGATCGGGCAGATACGCAGTATTTT.

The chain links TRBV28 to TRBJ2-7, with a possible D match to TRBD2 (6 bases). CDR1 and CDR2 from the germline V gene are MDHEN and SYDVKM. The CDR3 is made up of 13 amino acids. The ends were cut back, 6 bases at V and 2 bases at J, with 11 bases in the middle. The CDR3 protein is CASRGSGTYEQYF. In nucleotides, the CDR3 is TGTGCCAGCAGGGGTAGCGGAACCTACGAGCAGTACTTC. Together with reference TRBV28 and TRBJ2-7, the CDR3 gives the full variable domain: DVKVTQSSRYLVKRTGEKVFLECVQDMDHENMFWYRQDPGLGLRLIYFSYDVKMKEKGDIPEGYSVSREKKERFSLILESASTNQTSMYLCASRGSGTYEQYFGPGTRLTVT.

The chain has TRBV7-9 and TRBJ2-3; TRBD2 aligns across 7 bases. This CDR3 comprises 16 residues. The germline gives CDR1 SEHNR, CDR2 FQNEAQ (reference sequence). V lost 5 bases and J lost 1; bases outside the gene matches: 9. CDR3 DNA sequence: TGTGCCAGCAGCCGCCCCGGGCTAGCGGGCACAGATACGCAGTATTTT. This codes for CASSRPGLAGTDTQYF. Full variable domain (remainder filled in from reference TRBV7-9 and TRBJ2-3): DTGVSQNPRHKITKRGQNVTFRCDPISEHNRLYWYRQTLGQGPEFLTYFQNEAQLEKSRLLSDRFSAERPKGSFSTLEIQRTEQGDSAMYLCASSRPGLAGTDTQYFGPGTRLTVL.

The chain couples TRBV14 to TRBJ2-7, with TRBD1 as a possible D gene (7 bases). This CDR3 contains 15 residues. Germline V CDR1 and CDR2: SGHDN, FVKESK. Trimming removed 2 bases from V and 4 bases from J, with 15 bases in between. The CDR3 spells CASSQITAGGYEQYF. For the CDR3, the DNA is TGTGCCAGCAGCCAAATAACCGCAGGGGGGTACGAGCAGTACTTC.

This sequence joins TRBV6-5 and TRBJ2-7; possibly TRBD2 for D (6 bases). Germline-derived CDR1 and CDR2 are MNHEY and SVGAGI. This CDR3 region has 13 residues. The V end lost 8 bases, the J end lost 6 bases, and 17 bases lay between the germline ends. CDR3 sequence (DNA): TGTGCCAGCGGGGGGACCCAGTCAGGCGAGCAGTACTTC. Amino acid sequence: CASGGTQSGEQYF.

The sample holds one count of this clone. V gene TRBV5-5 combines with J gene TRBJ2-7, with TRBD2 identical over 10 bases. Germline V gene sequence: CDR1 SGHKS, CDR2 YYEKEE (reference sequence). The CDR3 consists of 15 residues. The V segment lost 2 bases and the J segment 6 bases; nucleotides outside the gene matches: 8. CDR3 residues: CASSFGASGSSEQYF. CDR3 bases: TGTGCCAGCAGCTTTGGGGCTAGCGGGAGTAGCGAGCAGTACTTC.

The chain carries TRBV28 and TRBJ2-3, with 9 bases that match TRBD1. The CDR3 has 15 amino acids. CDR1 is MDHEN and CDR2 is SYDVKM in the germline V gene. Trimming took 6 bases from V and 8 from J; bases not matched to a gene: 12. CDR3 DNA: TGTGCCAGCAGCAGGGACAGGGCCACAGATGGTACGCAGTATTTT. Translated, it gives CASSRDRATDGTQYF.

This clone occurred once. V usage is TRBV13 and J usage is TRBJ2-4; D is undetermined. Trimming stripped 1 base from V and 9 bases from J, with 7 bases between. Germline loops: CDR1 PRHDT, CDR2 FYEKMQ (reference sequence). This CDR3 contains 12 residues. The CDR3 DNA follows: TGTGCCAGCAGCTTAGTAATGAGCATTCAGTACTTC. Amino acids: CASSLVMSIQYF.

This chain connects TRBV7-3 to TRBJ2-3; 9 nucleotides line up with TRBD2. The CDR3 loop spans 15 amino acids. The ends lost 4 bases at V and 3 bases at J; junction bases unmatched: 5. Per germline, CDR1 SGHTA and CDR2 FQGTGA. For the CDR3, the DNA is TGTGCCAGCAGCTCCAGCGGGAGGTCGACAGATACGCAGTATTTT. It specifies CASSSSGRSTDTQYF.

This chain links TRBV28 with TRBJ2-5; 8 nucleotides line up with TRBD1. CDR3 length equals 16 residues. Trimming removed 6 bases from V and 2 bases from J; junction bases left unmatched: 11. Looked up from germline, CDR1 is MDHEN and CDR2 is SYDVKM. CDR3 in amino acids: CASRPGQGPLQETQYF. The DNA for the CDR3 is TGTGCCAGCAGACCTGGACAGGGACCCCTGCAAGAGACCCAGTACTTC.

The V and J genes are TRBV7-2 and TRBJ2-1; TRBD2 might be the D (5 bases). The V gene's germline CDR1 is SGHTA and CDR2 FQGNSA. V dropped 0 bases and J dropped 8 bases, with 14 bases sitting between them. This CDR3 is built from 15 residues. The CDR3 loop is CASSLAGGREYEQFF. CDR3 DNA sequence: TGTGCCAGCAGCTTAGCGGGTGGGAGAGAATATGAGCAGTTCTTC.

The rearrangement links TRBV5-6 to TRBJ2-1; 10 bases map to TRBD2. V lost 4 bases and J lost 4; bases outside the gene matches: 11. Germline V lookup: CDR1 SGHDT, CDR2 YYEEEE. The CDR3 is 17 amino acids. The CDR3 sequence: CASSTPFAGLAYNEQFF. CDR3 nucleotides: TGTGCCAGCAGCACCCCCTTCGCGGGACTAGCGTACAATGAGCAGTTCTTC. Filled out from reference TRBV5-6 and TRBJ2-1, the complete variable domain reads DAGVTQSPTHLIKTRGQQVTLRCSPKSGHDTVSWYQQALGQGPQFIFQYYEEEERQRGNFPDRFSGHQFPNYSSELNVNALLLGDSALYLCASSTPFAGLAYNEQFFGPGTRLTVL.

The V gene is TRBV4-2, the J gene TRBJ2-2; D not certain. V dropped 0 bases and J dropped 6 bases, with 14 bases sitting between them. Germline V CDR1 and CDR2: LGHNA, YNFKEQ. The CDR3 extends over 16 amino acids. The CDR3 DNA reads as TGTGCCAGCAGCCAAGATGGATTCCCAGGCTCCGGGGAGCTGTTTTTT. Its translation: CASSQDGFPGSGELFF.

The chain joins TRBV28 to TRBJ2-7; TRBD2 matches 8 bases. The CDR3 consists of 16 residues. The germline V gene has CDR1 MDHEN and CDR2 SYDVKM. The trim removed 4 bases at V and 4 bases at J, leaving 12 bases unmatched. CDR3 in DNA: TGTGCCAGCAGTTCGACCCCGGGACTAGTTATGTACGAGCAGTACTTC. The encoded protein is CASSSTPGLVMYEQYF. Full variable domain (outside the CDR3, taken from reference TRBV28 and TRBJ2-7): DVKVTQSSRYLVKRTGEKVFLECVQDMDHENMFWYRQDPGLGLRLIYFSYDVKMKEKGDIPEGYSVSREKKERFSLILESASTNQTSMYLCASSSTPGLVMYEQYFGPGTRLTVT.

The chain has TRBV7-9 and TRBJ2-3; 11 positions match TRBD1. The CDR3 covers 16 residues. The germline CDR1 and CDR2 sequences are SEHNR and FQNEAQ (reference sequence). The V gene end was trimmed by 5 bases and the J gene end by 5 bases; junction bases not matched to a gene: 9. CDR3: CASSKPWDRGKDTQYF. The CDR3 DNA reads TGTGCCAGCAGCAAACCGTGGGACAGGGGGAAAGATACGCAGTATTTT.

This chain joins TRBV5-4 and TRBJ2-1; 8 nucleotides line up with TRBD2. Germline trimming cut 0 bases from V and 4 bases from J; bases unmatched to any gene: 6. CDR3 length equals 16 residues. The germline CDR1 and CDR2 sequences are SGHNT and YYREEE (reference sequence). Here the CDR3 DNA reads TGTGCCAGCAGCTTGGAGCCTAGCGGGCAGTACAATGAGCAGTTCTTC. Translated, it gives CASSLEPSGQYNEQFF.

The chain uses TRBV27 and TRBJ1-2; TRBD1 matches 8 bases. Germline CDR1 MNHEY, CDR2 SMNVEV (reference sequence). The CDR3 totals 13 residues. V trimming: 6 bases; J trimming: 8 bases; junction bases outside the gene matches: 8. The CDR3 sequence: CASSPQGAGGYTF. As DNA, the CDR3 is TGTGCCAGCAGCCCCCAGGGGGCGGGGGGCTACACCTTC.

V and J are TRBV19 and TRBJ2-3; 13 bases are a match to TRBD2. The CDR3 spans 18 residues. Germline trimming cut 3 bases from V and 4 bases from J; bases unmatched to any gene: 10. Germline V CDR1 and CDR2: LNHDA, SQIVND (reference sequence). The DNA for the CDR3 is TGTGCCAGTAGTATTCTATCACCGGGACTAGCGGGATCAGATACGCAGTATTTT. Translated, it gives CASSILSPGLAGSDTQYF.

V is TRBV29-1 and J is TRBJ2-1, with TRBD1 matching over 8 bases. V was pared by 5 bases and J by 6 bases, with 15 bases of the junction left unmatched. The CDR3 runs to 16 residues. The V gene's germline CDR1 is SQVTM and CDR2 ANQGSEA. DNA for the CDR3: TGCAGCGTTTGGCCCTCCAGGGGGCCCCGAGGCAATGAGCAGTTCTTC. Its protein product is CSVWPSRGPRGNEQFF.

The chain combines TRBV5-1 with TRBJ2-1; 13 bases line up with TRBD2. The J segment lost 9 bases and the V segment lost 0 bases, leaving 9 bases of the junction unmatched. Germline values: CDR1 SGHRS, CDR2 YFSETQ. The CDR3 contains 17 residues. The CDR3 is CASSLGGLAGPSGEQFF. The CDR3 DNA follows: TGCGCCAGCAGCTTGGGGGGACTAGCGGGACCCTCAGGTGAGCAGTTCTTC.

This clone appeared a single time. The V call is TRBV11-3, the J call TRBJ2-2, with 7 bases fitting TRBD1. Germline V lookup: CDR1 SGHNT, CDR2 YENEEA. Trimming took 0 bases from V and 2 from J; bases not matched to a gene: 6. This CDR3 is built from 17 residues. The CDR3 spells CASSLESRGRNTGELFF. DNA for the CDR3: TGTGCCAGCAGCTTAGAGAGTAGGGGGCGAAACACCGGGGAGCTGTTTTTT.

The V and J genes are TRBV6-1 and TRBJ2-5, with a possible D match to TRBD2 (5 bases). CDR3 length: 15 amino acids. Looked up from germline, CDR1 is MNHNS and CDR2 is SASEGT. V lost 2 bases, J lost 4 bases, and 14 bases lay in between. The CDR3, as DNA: TGTGCCAGCAGTGAAAATTATAAGAGGGCAGAGACCCAGTACTTC. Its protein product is CASSENYKRAETQYF.

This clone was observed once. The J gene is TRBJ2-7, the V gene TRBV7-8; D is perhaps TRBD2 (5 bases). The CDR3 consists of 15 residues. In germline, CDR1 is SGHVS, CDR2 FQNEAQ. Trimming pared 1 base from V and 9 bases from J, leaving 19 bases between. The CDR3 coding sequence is TGTGCCAGCAGCTTAGAGGCCCTGGCTAGCCCTGGGCAGTACTTC. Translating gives CASSLEALASPGQYF.

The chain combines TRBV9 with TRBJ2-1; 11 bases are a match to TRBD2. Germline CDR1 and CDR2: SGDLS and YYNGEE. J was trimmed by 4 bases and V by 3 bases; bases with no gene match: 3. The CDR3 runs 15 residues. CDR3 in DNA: TGTGCCAGCAGCGCTACTAGCGGGAGTTACAATGAGCAGTTCTTC. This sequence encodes CASSATSGSYNEQFF.

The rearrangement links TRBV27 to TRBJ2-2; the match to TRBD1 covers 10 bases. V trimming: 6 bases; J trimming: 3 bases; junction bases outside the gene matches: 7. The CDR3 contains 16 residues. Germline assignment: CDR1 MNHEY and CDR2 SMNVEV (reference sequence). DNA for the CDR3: TGTGCCAGCAGCCGGGGGGGACAGGGGTACACCGGGGAGCTGTTTTTT. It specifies CASSRGGQGYTGELFF.